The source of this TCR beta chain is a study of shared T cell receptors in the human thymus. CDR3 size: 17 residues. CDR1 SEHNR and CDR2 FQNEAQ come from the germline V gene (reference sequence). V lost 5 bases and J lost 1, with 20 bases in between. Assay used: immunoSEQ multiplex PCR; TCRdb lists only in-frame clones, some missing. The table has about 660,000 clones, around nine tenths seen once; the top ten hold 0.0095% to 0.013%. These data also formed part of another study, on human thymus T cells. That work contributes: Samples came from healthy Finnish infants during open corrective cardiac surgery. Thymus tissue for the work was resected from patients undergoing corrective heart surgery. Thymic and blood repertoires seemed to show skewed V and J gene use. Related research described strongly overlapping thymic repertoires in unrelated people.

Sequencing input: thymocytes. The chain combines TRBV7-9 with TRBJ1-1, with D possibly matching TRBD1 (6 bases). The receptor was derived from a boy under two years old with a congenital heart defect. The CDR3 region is CASSLPPTGIWNTEAFF. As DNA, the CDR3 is TGTGCCAGCAGCCTTCCGCCCACAGGGATTTGGAACACTGAAGCTTTCTTT. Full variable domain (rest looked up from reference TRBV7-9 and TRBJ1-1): DTGVSQNPRHKITKRGQNVTFRCDPISEHNRLYWYRQTLGQGPEFLTYFQNEAQLEKSRLLSDRFSAERPKGSFSTLEIQRTEQGDSAMYLCASSLPPTGIWNTEAFFGQGTRLTVV.